The rows below give T cell receptor beta chains drawn from one sample of a study of T cell repertoires in cytomegalovirus infection. No antigens are known for them. TCRdb used MiXCR to reprocess the reads, holding one entry per CDR3 protein. The sample includes a few hundred thousand distinct CDR3 sequences, 34% of them seen just once. The sequenced sample was cultured PBMCs, obtained from culture after CMV antigen stimulation. These receptor sequences come from a human donor in good health (CMV status not recorded). Some clones in this sample may be carry-over from other donors' samples. Both conserved end residues are part of each CDR3. A D gene is named only where the DNA matches it firmly. The listing skips clone size in some rows; elsewhere it reads once, few, many or a size class.

j_gene: TRBJ1-6; v_gene: TRBV6-8; abundance: once; d_gene: TRBD1; len: 14; CDR3aa: CTIAVGQANSPLHF; CDR3nt: TGTACAATCGCCGTGGGACAGGCTAATTCACCCCTCCACTTT
j_gene: TRBJ1-1; v_gene: TRBV20-1; abundance: .; d_gene: .; len: 12; CDR3aa: CSAGGRSGKAFF; CDR3nt: TGCAGTGCTGGTGGACGGTCCGGGAAAGCTTTCTTT
j_gene: TRBJ2-5; v_gene: TRBV20-1; abundance: .; d_gene: .; len: 15; CDR3aa: CSARAPSREQETQYF; CDR3nt: TGCAGTGCTAGAGCCCCCTCCAGGGAACAAGAGACCCAGTACTTC
j_gene: TRBJ2-6; v_gene: TRBV27; abundance: few; d_gene: .; len: 16; CDR3aa: CASSFSGLPGANVLTF; CDR3nt: TGTGCCAGCAGTTTCTCGGGGCTCCCTGGGGCCAACGTCCTGACTTTC
j_gene: TRBJ2-3; v_gene: TRBV10-3; abundance: .; d_gene: TRBD2; len: 16; CDR3aa: CAISVPPSGDTDTQYF; CDR3nt: TGTGCCATCAGTGTACCCCCCAGCGGGGACACAGATACGCAGTATTTT
j_gene: TRBJ2-1; v_gene: TRBV20-1; abundance: .; d_gene: .; len: 13; CDR3aa: CSARDILAGEQFF; CDR3nt: TGCAGTGCTAGAGATATTCTTGCCGGGGAGCAGTTCTTC
j_gene: TRBJ1-2; v_gene: TRBV10-3; abundance: .; d_gene: .; len: 16; CDR3aa: CAISEIVKVGGEGYTF; CDR3nt: TGTGCCATCAGTGAAATTGTGAAGGTCGGAGGAGAAGGCTACACCTTC
j_gene: TRBJ2-5; v_gene: TRBV24-1; abundance: few; d_gene: .; len: 11; CDR3aa: CATSTWETQYF; CDR3nt: TGTGCCACCAGTACGTGGGAGACCCAGTACTTC
j_gene: TRBJ2-3; v_gene: TRBV7-3; abundance: .; d_gene: TRBD2; len: 15; CDR3aa: CASSRREGRTDTQYF; CDR3nt: TGTGCCAGCAGCCGGCGGGAGGGCCGTACAGATACGCAGTATTTT
j_gene: TRBJ2-7; v_gene: TRBV7-2; abundance: few; d_gene: .; len: 15; CDR3aa: CASSSGGSGSYEQYF; CDR3nt: TGTGCCAGCAGCTCCGGTGGTAGCGGCTCCTACGAGCAGTACTTC
j_gene: TRBJ2-2; v_gene: TRBV6-8; abundance: .; d_gene: .; len: 15; CDR3aa: CASTALAQVTGELFF; CDR3nt: TGTGCCAGCACAGCATTGGCCCAGGTCACCGGGGAGCTGTTTTTT
j_gene: TRBJ1-5; v_gene: TRBV12-3/TRBV12-4; abundance: few; d_gene: .; len: 13; CDR3aa: CASSLTLDQPQHF; CDR3nt: TGTGCCAGCAGCCTGACACTGGATCAGCCCCAGCATTTT
j_gene: TRBJ1-5; v_gene: TRBV7-8; abundance: many; d_gene: .; len: 15; CDR3aa: CASSRGPGPNQPQHF; CDR3nt: TGTGCCAGCAGCCGGGGTCCAGGGCCCAATCAGCCCCAGCATTTT
j_gene: TRBJ2-2; v_gene: TRBV10-3; abundance: .; d_gene: .; len: 15; CDR3aa: CAISESPGVPGELFF; CDR3nt: TGTGCCATCAGTGAGTCCCCTGGAGTCCCCGGGGAGCTGTTTTTT
j_gene: TRBJ2-7; v_gene: TRBV15; abundance: few; d_gene: .; len: 13; CDR3aa: CATSRDVSYEQYF; CDR3nt: TGTGCCACCAGCAGAGATGTATCCTACGAGCAGTACTTC
j_gene: TRBJ1-2; v_gene: TRBV7-8; abundance: .; d_gene: .; len: 14; CDR3aa: CASSLNFRDYGYTF; CDR3nt: TGTGCCAGCAGCCTCAATTTCAGGGACTATGGCTACACCTTC
j_gene: TRBJ2-1; v_gene: TRBV7-4; abundance: .; d_gene: .; len: 14; CDR3aa: CASSLPGVGNEQFF; CDR3nt: TGTGCCAGCAGCTTACCGGGAGTTGGCAATGAGCAGTTCTTC
j_gene: TRBJ2-2; v_gene: TRBV4-1; abundance: .; d_gene: .; len: 14; CDR3aa: CASSHREFTGELFF; CDR3nt: TGCGCCAGCAGCCACCGAGAATTCACCGGGGAGCTGTTTTTT
j_gene: TRBJ1-1; v_gene: TRBV10-3; abundance: .; d_gene: TRBD1; len: 21; CDR3aa: CAISGAGTGQRGTTGNTEAFF; CDR3nt: TGTGCCATCAGTGGGGCAGGGACAGGGCAAAGGGGGACCACTGGGAACACTGAAGCTTTCTTT
j_gene: TRBJ2-1; v_gene: TRBV28; abundance: .; d_gene: TRBD2; len: 17; CDR3aa: CASSGGLAGVAYNEQFF; CDR3nt: TGTGCCAGCAGTGGGGGACTAGCGGGAGTAGCCTACAATGAGCAGTTCTTC
j_gene: TRBJ2-1; v_gene: TRBV5-1; abundance: few; d_gene: .; len: 14; CDR3aa: CASSLAGSSDEQFF; CDR3nt: TGCGCCAGCAGCTTGGCCGGCAGTTCGGATGAGCAGTTCTTC
j_gene: TRBJ2-3; v_gene: TRBV7-9; abundance: few; d_gene: TRBD2; len: 16; CDR3aa: CASSSKGLRVTDTQYF; CDR3nt: TGTGCCAGCAGCTCCAAGGGACTACGAGTCACAGATACGCAGTATTTT
j_gene: TRBJ2-5; v_gene: TRBV7-2; abundance: few; d_gene: .; len: 14; CDR3aa: CASSSYGLGETQYF; CDR3nt: TGTGCCAGCAGCTCGTACGGACTGGGGGAGACCCAGTACTTC
j_gene: TRBJ2-1; v_gene: TRBV12-5; abundance: .; d_gene: .; len: 14; CDR3aa: CASGLVSQGNEQFF; CDR3nt: TGTGCTAGTGGTTTGGTCAGTCAGGGGAATGAGCAGTTCTTC
j_gene: TRBJ1-5; v_gene: TRBV7-2; abundance: many; d_gene: .; len: 15; CDR3aa: CASSLAPQLNQPQHF; CDR3nt: TGTGCCAGCAGCTTAGCTCCACAGCTCAATCAGCCCCAGCATTTT
j_gene: TRBJ1-2; v_gene: TRBV11-2; abundance: few; d_gene: .; len: 16; CDR3aa: CASSLADPRGNDGYTF; CDR3nt: TGTGCCAGCAGCTTAGCTGATCCCAGGGGCAACGATGGCTACACCTTC
j_gene: TRBJ2-1; v_gene: TRBV4-1; abundance: .; d_gene: .; len: 16; CDR3aa: CARSQGLGGTNNEQFF; CDR3nt: TGCGCCAGAAGCCAAGGATTGGGCGGTACAAATAATGAGCAGTTCTTC
j_gene: TRBJ1-2; v_gene: TRBV7-6; abundance: .; d_gene: TRBD1; len: 17; CDR3aa: CASSYTGTGNFNYGYTF; CDR3nt: TGTGCCAGCAGCTACACCGGGACAGGGAACTTTAACTATGGCTACACCTTC
j_gene: TRBJ1-2; v_gene: TRBV27; abundance: .; d_gene: TRBD1; len: 17; CDR3aa: CASSLLTGAGIRYGYTF; CDR3nt: TGTGCCAGCAGTTTATTGACAGGGGCTGGGATCCGCTATGGCTACACCTTC
j_gene: TRBJ2-5; v_gene: TRBV4-3; abundance: few; d_gene: .; len: 14; CDR3aa: CASSQDSGRETQYF; CDR3nt: TGCGCCAGCAGCCAAGATTCAGGGCGGGAGACCCAGTACTTC
j_gene: TRBJ2-7; v_gene: TRBV6-6; abundance: few; d_gene: TRBD1; len: 14; CDR3aa: CASSPPGQDYEQYF; CDR3nt: TGTGCCAGCAGTCCCCCGGGACAGGACTACGAGCAGTACTTC
j_gene: TRBJ2-3; v_gene: TRBV7-2; abundance: many; d_gene: TRBD1; len: 14; CDR3aa: CASSLGQGRDTQYF; CDR3nt: TGTGCCAGCAGCTTAGGACAGGGAAGAGATACGCAGTATTTT
j_gene: TRBJ1-2; v_gene: TRBV12-3/TRBV12-4; abundance: many; d_gene: .; len: 13; CDR3aa: CASSSYIDGGYTF; CDR3nt: TGTGCCAGCAGTTCCTACATAGATGGAGGCTACACCTTC
j_gene: TRBJ2-3; v_gene: TRBV20-1; abundance: .; d_gene: .; len: 13; CDR3aa: CSARPSGTDTQYF; CDR3nt: TGCAGTGCTAGACCGAGTGGCACAGATACGCAGTATTTT
j_gene: TRBJ1-5; v_gene: TRBV7-2; abundance: many; d_gene: .; len: 15; CDR3aa: CASSLDAGGNQPQHF; CDR3nt: TGTGCCAGCAGCTTAGATGCTGGGGGCAATCAGCCCCAGCATTTT
j_gene: TRBJ2-3; v_gene: TRBV20-1; abundance: .; d_gene: .; len: 14; CDR3aa: CSAARSSFTDTQYF; CDR3nt: TGCAGTGCTGCCCGATCTAGTTTCACAGATACGCAGTATTTT
j_gene: TRBJ1-3; v_gene: TRBV7-2; abundance: few; d_gene: .; len: 15; CDR3aa: CASSLGRSSGNTIYF; CDR3nt: TGTGCCAGCAGCTTGGGACGGAGCTCTGGAAACACCATATATTTT
j_gene: TRBJ2-3; v_gene: TRBV19; abundance: .; d_gene: .; len: 14; CDR3aa: CATRTSSIVDTQYF; CDR3nt: TGTGCCACCAGAACCTCCTCCATAGTGGATACGCAGTATTTT
j_gene: TRBJ2-1; v_gene: TRBV7-2; abundance: few; d_gene: .; len: 15; CDR3aa: CASSERPGSYNEQFF; CDR3nt: TGTGCCAGCAGCGAAAGGCCCGGCTCCTACAATGAGCAGTTCTTC
j_gene: TRBJ2-7; v_gene: TRBV7-2; abundance: many; d_gene: TRBD2; len: 16; CDR3aa: CASSSRGSGSSYEQYF; CDR3nt: TGTGCCAGCAGCTCAAGGGGTAGCGGGAGCTCCTACGAGCAGTACTTC
j_gene: TRBJ1-5; v_gene: TRBV28; abundance: many; d_gene: .; len: 14; CDR3aa: CASSLRAGGQPQHF; CDR3nt: TGTGCCAGCAGCCTTAGGGCAGGAGGACAGCCCCAGCATTTT
j_gene: TRBJ2-7; v_gene: TRBV12-3/TRBV12-4; abundance: .; d_gene: .; len: 12; CDR3aa: CASTVDAYEQYF; CDR3nt: TGTGCCAGCACCGTGGACGCCTACGAGCAGTACTTC
j_gene: TRBJ1-3; v_gene: TRBV28; abundance: .; d_gene: .; len: 13; CDR3aa: CASITGLGNTTYF; CDR3nt: TGTGCCAGCATCACCGGCCTCGGAAACACCACATATTTT
j_gene: TRBJ1-1; v_gene: TRBV28; abundance: few; d_gene: TRBD1; len: 12; CDR3aa: CASRGQGAEAFF; CDR3nt: TGTGCCAGCAGAGGACAGGGGGCGGAAGCTTTCTTT
j_gene: TRBJ2-1; v_gene: TRBV12-3/TRBV12-4; abundance: .; d_gene: .; len: 15; CDR3aa: CASRVDSKTHNEQFF; CDR3nt: TGTGCCAGCAGGGTGGACTCAAAAACCCACAATGAGCAGTTCTTC
j_gene: TRBJ1-2; v_gene: TRBV7-9; abundance: few; d_gene: .; len: 13; CDR3aa: CASSFWRLYGYTF; CDR3nt: TGTGCCAGCAGCTTTTGGAGACTATATGGCTACACCTTC